The 8 T cell receptor beta chains given below trace back to one sample, sequenced in a study of blood T cell repertoires in COVID-19. Some clones are missing from TCRdb's copy, which holds only in-frame ones; the method was immunoSEQ multiplex PCR. The sample has over 250,000 clones; over 75% are singletons. The sample consisted of PBMCs or T cells enriched from blood (not recorded which). These receptors came from a woman aged 25 to 39 who had recovered from COVID-19.

V gene TRBV28 combines with J gene TRBJ2-5; 9 bases are a match to TRBD2. The germline V gene encodes CDR1 MDHEN and CDR2 SYDVKM. Trimming removed 4 bases from V and 2 bases from J; junction bases left unmatched: 8. The length of the CDR3 is 16 residues. CDR3 in amino acids: CASSSQGAGGQETQYF. CDR3 in DNA: TGTGCCAGCAGTTCCCAAGGGGCGGGGGGGCAAGAGACCCAGTACTTC.

The chain joins TRBV7-9 to TRBJ2-3, with D maybe TRBD2 (5 bases). Trimming pared 5 bases from V and 2 bases from J, leaving 11 bases between. There are 14 residues in the CDR3. Germline CDR1 SEHNR, CDR2 FQNEAQ (reference sequence). This CDR3 is CASSPGLLTDTQYF. As DNA, the CDR3 is TGTGCCAGCAGCCCGGGATTACTCACAGATACGCAGTATTTT.

The J gene is TRBJ2-2, the V gene TRBV21-1; the table calls TRBD2, which could not be checked here. TRBV21-1 is listed as a pseudogene. CDR3 length: 18 residues. CDR3: CASSPRTSGVKNTGELFF. The CDR3 DNA reads as TGTGCCAGCAGCCCCCGGACTAGCGGGGTAAAGAACACCGGGGAGCTGTTTTTT.

The chain has TRBV5-4 and TRBJ1-1; D remains ambiguous. From germline, CDR1 is SGHNT and CDR2 YYREEE (reference sequence). Deletions cut 0 bases from V and 5 bases from J, with 14 bases between. The CDR3 covers 15 residues. The CDR3 DNA sequence: TGTGCCAGCAGCTTGGGGGGATATGGAGGTACTGAAGCTTTCTTT. Residues: CASSLGGYGGTEAFF.

The rearrangement uses TRBV4-2 and TRBJ2-1; D gene unclear. CDR1 is LGHNA and CDR2 is YNFKEQ in the germline V gene. V lost 4 bases and J lost 7, with 17 bases in between. This CDR3 contains 15 residues. The CDR3: CASSLLSGPLNEQFF. The CDR3 nucleotides are TGTGCCAGCAGCCTTCTCAGTGGGCCCCTGAATGAGCAGTTCTTC.

V is TRBV27 and J is TRBJ1-4, with D possibly being TRBD1 (5 bases). CDR1 and CDR2 (germline): MNHEY, SMNVEV (reference sequence). The CDR3 has 15 amino acids. V was cut by 3 bases and J by 7 bases, with 15 bases left in between. The CDR3 DNA sequence: TGTGCCAGCAGTTTTGGGGGGATGAAGGGTGAAAAACTGTTTTTT. Residues: CASSFGGMKGEKLFF.

The chain employs TRBV7-3 and TRBJ2-1; no definite D call. V dropped 6 bases and J dropped 1 base, with 13 bases sitting between them. Per germline, CDR1 SGHTA and CDR2 FQGTGA. The length of the CDR3 is 15 residues. The CDR3: CASSFSSGSYNEQFF. The CDR3 coding sequence is TGTGCCAGCAGTTTCTCGTCGGGTTCCTACAATGAGCAGTTCTTC.

The chain has TRBV7-9 and TRBJ1-6; D is perhaps TRBD1 (5 bases). Germline CDR1 reads SEHNR; CDR2 reads FQNEAQ (reference sequence). CDR3 length: 13 amino acids. The V gene lost 5 bases and the J gene lost 10 bases, with 12 bases spanning the gap. CDR3 amino acids: CASSTTGVSPLHF. The CDR3, as DNA: TGTGCCAGCAGCACCACGGGGGTCTCACCCCTCCACTTT.